The 10 T cell receptor beta chains below all came from one sample that was sequenced in a study of T cells in localized non-small cell lung cancer. Generated by immunoSEQ multiplex PCR, the TCRdb table keeps only in-frame clones and is missing some. The sample lists about 20,000 clones; approximately 87% were seen once. Sequenced here: PBMCs, sampled before any cancer treatment. The receptors stem from a man aged 35-69 years with stage II squamous cell lung carcinoma.

The J gene is TRBJ2-5, the V gene TRBV5-1, with no clear D. This CDR3 has 14 residues. The ends were cut back, 4 bases at V and 2 bases at J, with 12 bases in the middle. Germline-derived CDR1 and CDR2 are SGHRS and YFSETQ. In DNA, the CDR3 is TGCGCCAGCAGCCGCGGCCAAGGACAAGAGACCCAGTACTTC. Translating it yields CASSRGQGQETQYF.

The gene calls are TRBV6-5 and TRBJ1-1; 11 bases map to TRBD1. The CDR3 consists of 13 residues. CDR1 is MNHEY, CDR2 SVGAGI, per germline. V lost 8 bases to trimming and J lost 5 bases; unmatched junction nucleotides: 4. The chain's CDR3 is CASGQGARTEAFF. DNA for the CDR3: TGTGCCAGCGGACAGGGGGCGCGGACTGAAGCTTTCTTT.

V is TRBV5-6 and J is TRBJ2-3; D is perhaps TRBD1 (5 bases). The germline V and J ends were trimmed by 0 bases and 5 bases, with 16 bases remaining between them. This CDR3 region has 16 residues. The germline gives CDR1 SGHDT, CDR2 YYEEEE. CDR3 amino acids: CASSLDGRQPRDTQYF. CDR3 bases: TGTGCCAGCAGCTTGGATGGCAGACAGCCGAGAGATACGCAGTATTTT. Supplemented by reference TRBV5-6 and TRBJ2-3, the full variable domain reads DAGVTQSPTHLIKTRGQQVTLRCSPKSGHDTVSWYQQALGQGPQFIFQYYEEEERQRGNFPDRFSGHQFPNYSSELNVNALLLGDSALYLCASSLDGRQPRDTQYFGPGTRLTVL.

V gene TRBV13 combines with J gene TRBJ1-1; a possible D gene is TRBD1 (5 bases). Trimming stripped 4 bases from V and 7 bases from J, with 13 bases between. CDR3 length equals 13 residues. Germline V gives CDR1 PRHDT, CDR2 FYEKMQ (reference sequence). This chain's CDR3 is CASSSTGGGEAFF. The DNA for the CDR3 is TGTGCCAGCAGCTCAACCGGGGGGGGTGAAGCTTTCTTT. Based on the CDR3 plus reference TRBV13 and TRBJ1-1, the full variable domain is AAGVIQSPRHLIKEKRETATLKCYPIPRHDTVYWYQQGPGQDPQFLISFYEKMQSDKGSIPDRFSAQQFSDYHSELNMSSLELGDSALYFCASSSTGGGEAFFGQGTRLTVV.

V is TRBV11-2 and J is TRBJ2-5; D call uncertain. CDR1 is SGHAT and CDR2 is FQNNGV in the germline V gene. This CDR3 region has 14 residues. V gave up 5 bases and J gave up 4 bases, with 14 bases separating them. The CDR3: CASSTGIKGETQYF. Here the CDR3 DNA reads TGTGCCAGCAGCACCGGTATTAAGGGAGAGACCCAGTACTTC.

CDR3 region: CASREPGRSTEAFF. CDR3 nucleotides: TGTGCCAGCAGGGAACCGGGACGGAGCACTGAAGCTTTCTTT. This chain uses TRBV6-5 with TRBJ1-1, with D tentatively TRBD1 (5 bases). This CDR3 has 14 amino acids. Trimming took 6 bases from V and 4 from J, leaving 15 bases between them. Germline CDR1 MNHEY, CDR2 SVGAGI.

This chain links TRBV20-1 with TRBJ1-2; 7 nucleotides align to TRBD1. Germline V gene data show CDR1 as DFQATT and CDR2 as SNEGSKA (reference sequence). This CDR3 has 11 amino acids. Trimming removed 3 bases from V and 8 bases from J; junction bases left unmatched: 3. The CDR3 DNA reads as TGCAGTGCTAGCCAGGGGGGCGGCTACACCTTC. Its protein is CSASQGGGYTF.

In this sample, this clone turned up a few times. This chain uses TRBV6-1 with TRBJ2-7; the D gene could be TRBD1 or TRBD2 (7 bases each). V lost 5 bases and J lost 7, with 15 bases in between. There are 13 residues in the CDR3. The germline CDR1 and CDR2 sequences are MNHNS and SASEGT. The CDR3 loop reads CASSTRGEGEQYF. In DNA, the CDR3 is TGTGCCAGCAGTACCAGGGGGGAGGGTGAGCAGTACTTC.

The gene calls are TRBV4-1 and TRBJ1-2; D gene ambiguous. Trimming stripped 3 bases from V and 3 bases from J, with 14 bases between. This CDR3 contains 15 residues. CDR1 and CDR2 from the germline V gene are MGHRA and YSYEKL. Here the CDR3 DNA reads TGCGCCAGCAGCCAGGGCGAAAGTAGCTACTATGGCTACACCTTC. Translated, it gives CASSQGESSYYGYTF.

The chain joins TRBV13 to TRBJ2-1; the match to TRBD2 covers 15 bases. V trimming: 5 bases; J trimming: 8 bases; junction bases outside the gene matches: 7. CDR3 length equals 16 residues. The germline CDR1 and CDR2 sequences are PRHDT and FYEKMQ (reference sequence). CDR3 residues: CASSHLGTSGRYEQFF. The CDR3 coding sequence is TGTGCCAGCAGCCACCTCGGGACTAGCGGGAGGTATGAGCAGTTCTTC.